These 29 T cell receptor beta chains came from one sample sequenced in a study of blood T cell repertoires in COVID-19. Using immunoSEQ multiplex PCR, the repertoire was profiled, and TCRdb retains in-frame clones only, with some absent. The table lists 150,000 to 180,000 clones, approximately 82% of them singletons. The sequencing sample was made of peripheral blood. Receptors were obtained from a woman in her forties or fifties with acute or convalescent COVID-19.

This chain joins TRBV6-6 and TRBJ1-1; 7 nucleotides agree with TRBD1. With 5 bases clipped from V and 0 bases from J, the junction kept 9 bases outside the gene matches. CDR3 length: 16 amino acids. In germline, CDR1 is MNHNY, CDR2 SVGAGI (reference sequence). DNA for the CDR3: TGTGCCAGCAGTGCCTGGACAGGCAAAATGAACACTGAAGCTTTCTTT. This translates into CASSAWTGKMNTEAFF.

This clone was counted a few times. The genes are TRBV19 and TRBJ2-2; TRBD1 matches 7 bases. With 7 bases clipped from V and 3 bases from J, the junction kept 8 bases outside the gene matches. This CDR3 region has 15 residues. The germline V gene encodes CDR1 LNHDA and CDR2 SQIVND (reference sequence). CDR3 DNA: TGTGCCAGTACCCTAAGGGACAGCCACACCGGGGAGCTGTTTTTT. This sequence encodes CASTLRDSHTGELFF.

The rearrangement uses TRBV19 and TRBJ1-1; D call uncertain. CDR1 and CDR2 from the germline V gene are LNHDA and SQIVND (reference sequence). V lost 6 bases and J 0 bases, leaving 8 bases between the germline ends. The CDR3 totals 13 residues. For the CDR3, the DNA is TGTGCCAGTAGGCGGCCTATGAACACTGAAGCTTTCTTT. Encoded protein: CASRRPMNTEAFF. Variable domain in full (rest from reference TRBV19 and TRBJ1-1): DGGITQSPKYLFRKEGQNVTLSCEQNLNHDAMYWYRQDPGQGLRLIYYSQIVNDFQKGDIAEGYSVSREKKESFPLTVTSAQKNPTAFYLCASRRPMNTEAFFGQGTRLTVV.

The chain carries TRBV12-3 or TRBV12-4 and TRBJ1-3, with D possibly matching TRBD1 (6 bases). The CDR3 contains 13 residues. Trimming removed 5 bases at V and 7 bases at J, with 12 bases between. In DNA form, the CDR3 reads TGTGCCAGCAGTCAATCCGACAGGAACACCATATATTTT. Translating it yields CASSQSDRNTIYF.

The rearrangement joins TRBV6-2 or TRBV6-3 to TRBJ2-3, with 10 positions matching TRBD2. Germline-derived CDR1 and CDR2 are MNHEY and SVGEGT. This CDR3 has 17 residues. J lost 1 base, V lost 6 bases, and 10 bases had no gene match. The CDR3 reads CASSRRTSGRGTDTQYF. CDR3 DNA sequence: TGTGCCAGCAGCCGCCGTACGAGCGGGAGGGGCACAGATACGCAGTATTTT.

The gene calls are TRBV21-1 and TRBJ2-7; the table names TRBD2, a call not compared with the DNA. TRBV21-1 is an annotated pseudogene. The length of the CDR3 is 13 residues. CDR3 residues: CASSGRLAYEQYF. Here the CDR3 DNA reads TGTGCCAGCAGCGGGAGACTAGCCTACGAGCAGTACTTC.

A few counts support this clone. This chain joins TRBV28 and TRBJ2-7; 7 nucleotides agree with TRBD1. This CDR3 comprises 15 residues. The V gene end was trimmed by 4 bases and the J gene end by 1 base; junction bases not matched to a gene: 7. The germline gives CDR1 MDHEN, CDR2 SYDVKM. This CDR3 reads CASSYKPGQSYEQYF. DNA of the CDR3: TGTGCCAGCAGTTATAAACCGGGACAGTCCTACGAGCAGTACTTC.

As for this clone: The same CDR3 arises from other DNA sequences in this sample as well. The rearrangement joins TRBV5-1 to TRBJ1-4; D gene uncertain. There are 14 residues in the CDR3. The germline gives CDR1 SGHRS, CDR2 YFSETQ. V dropped 0 bases and J dropped 2 bases, with 5 bases sitting between them. Here the CDR3 DNA reads TGCGCCAGCAGCTTGGCCGGGACTAATGAAAAACTGTTTTTT. It codes for CASSLAGTNEKLFF.

The chain is built from TRBV9 and TRBJ2-1; 15 bases match TRBD2. The germline CDR1 and CDR2 sequences are SGDLS and YYNGEE. V trimming: 3 bases; J trimming: 9 bases; junction bases outside the gene matches: 4. This CDR3 spans 15 amino acids. Here the CDR3 reads CASSGTSGRAGEQFF. The CDR3 coding sequence is TGTGCCAGCAGCGGGACTAGCGGGAGGGCCGGTGAGCAGTTCTTC.

The rearrangement joins TRBV11-2 to TRBJ1-2; TRBD1 matches 7 bases. V was clipped by 5 bases and J by 4 bases; unmatched bases: 19. Germline V gene lookup returns CDR1 SGHAT and CDR2 FQNNGV. The CDR3 contains 18 residues. CDR3 amino acids: CASSPTTGTASPFYGYTF. DNA of the CDR3: TGTGCCAGCAGCCCAACCACCGGGACAGCTTCCCCATTCTATGGCTACACCTTC.

In its sample, this clone was seen a few times. The chain carries TRBV5-6 and TRBJ2-1; 8 nucleotides align to TRBD1. V was clipped by 6 bases and J by 5 bases; unmatched bases: 4. CDR1 is SGHDT and CDR2 is YYEEEE in the germline V gene. CDR3 length: 13 amino acids. Here the CDR3 DNA reads TGTGCCAGCACCCGGGACAGGAACAATGAGCAGTTCTTC. This translates into CASTRDRNNEQFF.

In its sample, this clone was seen once. The chain combines TRBV11-2 with TRBJ1-1; D is possibly TRBD1 (5 bases). This CDR3 has 17 residues. V was clipped by 1 base and J by 4 bases, with 19 bases between them. From germline, CDR1 is SGHAT and CDR2 FQNNGV. CDR3 in amino acids: CASSLGFTWGESTEAFF. DNA of the CDR3: TGTGCCAGCAGCTTAGGGTTTACTTGGGGGGAGAGCACTGAAGCTTTCTTT.

V usage is TRBV11-1 and J usage is TRBJ2-1; 8 bases agree with TRBD2. The CDR3 consists of 16 residues. Germline CDR1 SGHAT, CDR2 FQDESV (reference sequence). V was pared by 7 bases and J by 0 bases, with 8 bases of the junction left unmatched. CDR3 amino acids: CASKFRAGGSYNEQFF. The CDR3 bases are TGTGCCAGCAAGTTCCGGGCGGGGGGCTCCTACAATGAGCAGTTCTTC.

This clone was detected only once. DNA for the CDR3: TGTGCCAGCTCACGACAGGTTCCCGCTGGGGCTGAAAAACTGTTTTTT. Residues: CASSRQVPAGAEKLFF. The genes are TRBV18 and TRBJ1-4; a possible D gene is TRBD1 (6 bases). This CDR3 has 16 amino acids. The germline gives CDR1 KGHSH, CDR2 LQKENI. V was cut by 4 bases and J by 7 bases, with 19 bases left in between.

Comments on this clone: Other DNA sequences within the sample encode an identical CDR3. J is TRBJ2-1 and V is TRBV27, with 13 bases matching TRBD2. This CDR3 has 15 residues. The V gene's germline CDR1 is MNHEY and CDR2 SMNVEV (reference sequence). The ends lost 5 bases at V and 5 bases at J; junction bases unmatched: 3. The DNA of the CDR3 is TGTGCCAGCAGTCTCGGGACTAGCGGGAACAATGAGCAGTTCTTC. This sequence encodes CASSLGTSGNNEQFF.

The table lists this clone with a count of one. This CDR3 reads CASADSWGGNQPQHF. In DNA form, the CDR3 reads TGTGCCAGTGCGGACTCATGGGGGGGCAATCAGCCCCAGCATTTT. V is TRBV19 and J is TRBJ1-5; tentative D call: TRBD1 (5 bases). Trimming shortened V by 8 bases and J by 2 bases, and 16 bases separated the two germline ends. The CDR3 extends over 15 amino acids. The germline V gene has CDR1 LNHDA and CDR2 SQIVND (reference sequence).

J is TRBJ2-1 and V is TRBV5-4, with 8 positions matching TRBD2. The V and J ends lost 0 bases and 4 bases, in that order; junction bases with no gene match: 9. Germline V gene data show CDR1 as SGHNT and CDR2 as YYREEE (reference sequence). The CDR3 has 17 amino acids. CDR3 coding DNA: TGTGCCAGCAGCTTGGCTGCCAGTAGCGGGACGTACAATGAGCAGTTCTTC. Amino acids: CASSLAASSGTYNEQFF.

The chain recombines TRBV2 with TRBJ1-5, with D uncertain. The CDR3 runs to 13 residues. In germline, CDR1 is SNHLY, CDR2 FYNNEI. Trimming removed 3 bases from V and 2 bases from J, with 5 bases in between. The CDR3 loop reads CASSDVGNQPQHF. The CDR3 DNA follows: TGTGCCAGCAGTGACGTCGGCAATCAGCCCCAGCATTTT. The variable domain in full, with the rest retrieved from reference TRBV2 and TRBJ1-5, is EPEVTQTPSHQVTQMGQEVILRCVPISNHLYFYWYRQILGQKVEFLVSFYNNEISEKSEIFDDQFSVERPDGSNFTLKIRSTKLEDSAMYFCASSDVGNQPQHFGDGTRLSIL.

In this sample, this clone turned up many times. The chain combines TRBV6-1 with TRBJ2-7, with 7 positions matching TRBD1. This CDR3 is 15 amino acids long. Germline values: CDR1 MNHNS, CDR2 SASEGT. V was clipped by 3 bases and J by 3 bases; unmatched bases: 8. In nucleotides, the CDR3 is TGTGCCAGCAGTGAGGGTTGGGACAGCCTCTACGAGCAGTACTTC. Protein product: CASSEGWDSLYEQYF.

V and J are TRBV6-5 and TRBJ1-1; weak D call: TRBD1 (6 bases). CDR1 and CDR2 from the germline V gene are MNHEY and SVGAGI. The CDR3 totals 13 residues. V shed 8 bases and J shed 1 base, with 11 bases lying between them. The CDR3 spells CASGPTGNTEAFF. Written as DNA, the CDR3 is TGTGCCAGCGGACCGACAGGGAACACTGAAGCTTTCTTT.

In its sample, this clone ranks as medium-sized (0.01 to 0.1%). V and J are TRBV2 and TRBJ2-5; TRBD1 matches at 7 bases. The CDR3 sequence is 13 residues long. CDR1 SNHLY and CDR2 FYNNEI come from the germline V gene. The V gene end was trimmed by 3 bases and the J gene end by 5 bases; junction bases not matched to a gene: 3. CDR3 nucleotide sequence: TGTGCCAGCAGTGACGGGACAGATGAGACCCAGTACTTC. Its translation is CASSDGTDETQYF.

This clone was seen a few times. The V gene is TRBV3-1 (or the pseudogene TRBV3-2), the J gene TRBJ2-7; 10 bases align to TRBD2. The CDR3 runs to 19 residues. Germline V CDR1 and CDR2: LGHDT, YNNKEL (reference sequence). J lost 3 bases, V lost 0 bases, and 14 bases had no gene match. The CDR3 reads CASSQDLLAGASYRYEQYF. For the CDR3, the DNA is TGTGCCAGCAGCCAAGATCTGCTAGCGGGAGCCTCTTATCGCTACGAGCAGTACTTC.

This clone was found once. This chain connects TRBV7-2 to TRBJ1-3, with D tentatively TRBD1 (5 bases). Looked up from germline, CDR1 is SGHTA and CDR2 is FQGNSA. The CDR3 extends over 15 amino acids. V was shortened by 4 bases and J by 0 bases, with 10 bases between the two germline ends. In DNA form, the CDR3 reads TGTGCCAGCAGCTCATCGGGGGACTCTGGAAACACCATATATTTT. This codes for CASSSSGDSGNTIYF.

The rearrangement links TRBV12-3 or TRBV12-4 to TRBJ2-7, with D maybe TRBD2 (5 bases). The CDR3 runs to 13 residues. V was clipped by 2 bases and J by 4 bases, with 9 bases between them. The chain's CDR3 is CASSLRGPYEQYF. CDR3 nucleotides: TGTGCCAGCAGTTTACGGGGTCCATACGAGCAGTACTTC.

V usage is TRBV11-2 and J usage is TRBJ1-4; 9 bases match TRBD1. Germline V gene sequence: CDR1 SGHAT, CDR2 FQNNGV. With 5 bases clipped from V and 4 bases from J, the junction kept 5 bases outside the gene matches. The CDR3 has 15 residues. CDR3 sequence reads: CASSPRQGVNEKLFF. The CDR3 DNA follows: TGTGCCAGCAGCCCCAGACAGGGGGTTAATGAAAAACTGTTTTTT.

CDR3 amino acids: CASSDSILAVDTQYF. The CDR3 DNA sequence: TGTGCCAGCAGTGACTCGATACTAGCGGTGGATACGCAGTATTTT. The chain is built from TRBV6-4 and TRBJ2-3; 8 bases are shared with TRBD2. J lost 6 bases, V lost 0 bases, and 5 bases had no gene match. The V gene's germline CDR1 is MRHNA and CDR2 SNTAGT. This CDR3 spans 15 amino acids.

This chain joins TRBV7-2 and TRBJ1-1, with D maybe TRBD1 (5 bases). V shed 1 base and J shed 12 bases, with 15 bases lying between them. Per germline, CDR1 SGHTA and CDR2 FQGNSA. The CDR3 has 13 residues. CDR3: CASSLVGRGETFF. CDR3 bases: TGTGCCAGCAGCTTAGTTGGACGGGGGGAGACTTTCTTT.

J is TRBJ2-7 and V is TRBV27; 14 bases match TRBD2. This CDR3 spans 14 amino acids. The V segment lost 6 bases and the J segment 9 bases; nucleotides outside the gene matches: 7. Per the germline V gene, CDR1 is MNHEY and CDR2 is SMNVEV (reference sequence). This chain's CDR3 is CASRGTSGSGGQYF. The CDR3 DNA follows: TGTGCCAGCAGGGGGACTAGCGGGAGCGGGGGGCAGTACTTC.

The V and J genes are TRBV4-3 and TRBJ2-7; 10 nucleotides line up with TRBD1. Trimming at V came to 3 bases and at J to 0 bases, leaving 5 bases not matched to a gene. The CDR3 contains 16 residues. CDR1 is LGHNA, CDR2 YSLEER, per germline. CDR3 DNA sequence: TGCGCCAGCAGCCAGGGGACAGGGGCCCCCTCCTACGAGCAGTACTTC. It translates to CASSQGTGAPSYEQYF.